These 30 T cell receptor beta chains share one sample of origin, sequenced in a study of T cell responses to AZD1222 COVID-19 vaccine. Libraries were prepared by immunoSEQ multiplex PCR; TCRdb keeps only in-frame clonotypes and omits some of them. This sample has 100,000 or so clones; 87% occur once, and the top ten carry less than 3%. The sequences come from peripheral blood, collected on day 0 of AZD1222 vaccination. These TCRs come from an adult in good health.

The chain's CDR3 is CASSQGNENGMGTGELFF. DNA for the CDR3: TGTGCCAGCAGCCAAGGCAACGAGAACGGAATGGGCACCGGGGAGCTGTTTTTT. The J gene is TRBJ2-2, the V gene TRBV3-1 (or the pseudogene TRBV3-2), with D uncertain. CDR3 length equals 18 residues. The germline V gene has CDR1 LGHDT and CDR2 YNNKEL (reference sequence). The germline V and J ends were trimmed by 1 base and 4 bases, with 19 bases remaining between them.

The chain joins TRBV5-1 to TRBJ1-2, with 9 bases identical to TRBD1. V dropped 4 bases and J dropped 1; count of bases not matched to a gene: 5. CDR3 size: 15 residues. CDR1 SGHRS and CDR2 YFSETQ come from the germline V gene. For the CDR3, the DNA is TGCGCCAGCAGCGCGGGGGACAGGGATAACTATGGCTACACCTTC. Its translation: CASSAGDRDNYGYTF.

The chain employs TRBV10-3 and TRBJ2-7; D is possibly TRBD2 (5 bases). The CDR3 sequence is 12 residues long. Per the germline V gene, CDR1 is ENHRY and CDR2 is SYGVKD. V was clipped by 8 bases and J by 3 bases, with 11 bases between them. The CDR3 spells CAIGGSVYEQYV. CDR3 DNA sequence: TGTGCCATCGGAGGTTCGGTCTACGAGCAGTACGTC.

The chain carries TRBV6-5 and TRBJ1-1; weak D call: TRBD1 (5 bases). The CDR3 contains 12 residues. The V and J ends lost 2 bases and 6 bases respectively, with 7 bases between them. CDR1 MNHEY and CDR2 SVGAGI come from the germline V gene. CDR3 in amino acids: CASSYGTAEAFF. CDR3 nucleotides: TGTGCCAGCAGTTACGGGACCGCTGAAGCTTTCTTT.

A single count supports this clone. The rearrangement uses TRBV6-2 or TRBV6-3 and TRBJ2-7; weak D call: TRBD1 (7 bases). Germline V gives CDR1 MNHEY, CDR2 SVGEGT. The CDR3 totals 14 residues. V was trimmed by 4 bases and J by 5 bases, leaving 15 bases between them. Here the CDR3 reads CASSFRGRYDEQYF. The CDR3 DNA sequence: TGTGCCAGCAGTTTCAGGGGGAGGTACGACGAGCAGTACTTC.

This sequence joins TRBV7-8 and TRBJ2-1; a weak D match, TRBD1 (6 bases). Trimming stripped 3 bases from V and 8 bases from J, with 17 bases between. CDR1 and CDR2 (germline): SGHVS, FQNEAQ. This CDR3 is 15 amino acids long. The CDR3 here is CASSLTVTGNDEQFF. In DNA form, the CDR3 reads TGTGCCAGCAGCTTGACTGTTACAGGGAACGATGAGCAGTTCTTC.

The J gene is TRBJ2-3, the V gene TRBV19, with 9 bases lining up with TRBD1. The CDR3 loop spans 15 amino acids. Germline V lookup: CDR1 LNHDA, CDR2 SQIVND (reference sequence). With V trimmed by 1 base and J by 4 bases, 3 bases remained unmatched. CDR3 DNA sequence: TGTGCCAGTAGTATAGCCCGGACAGGGGCAGATACGCAGTATTTT. This sequence encodes CASSIARTGADTQYF.

The rearrangement uses TRBV7-8 and TRBJ2-3, with D maybe TRBD2 (5 bases). V was shortened by 2 bases and J by 3 bases, with 9 bases between the two germline ends. Per the germline V gene, CDR1 is SGHVS and CDR2 is FQNEAQ. The CDR3 consists of 14 residues. CDR3 nucleotides: TGTGCCAGCAGCTTATCGAGCGGTACAGATACGCAGTATTTT. Its protein product is CASSLSSGTDTQYF. Variable domain in full (rest from reference TRBV7-8 and TRBJ2-3): GAGVSQSPRYKVAKRGQDVALRCDPISGHVSLFWYQQALGQGPEFLTYFQNEAQLDKSGLPSDRFFAERPEGSVSTLKIQRTQQEDSAVYLCASSLSSGTDTQYFGPGTRLTVL.

J is TRBJ2-3 and V is TRBV11-3, with 9 bases that match TRBD1. CDR3 length: 16 residues. J gave up 4 bases and V 7 bases, and 12 bases lay outside the gene matches. CDR1 is SGHNT and CDR2 is YENEEA in the germline V gene. CDR3 in DNA: TGTGCCAGCACCCGATTCCGGGACAGGGCCCCAGATACGCAGTATTTT. This codes for CASTRFRDRAPDTQYF. The variable domain in full, completed from reference TRBV11-3 and TRBJ2-3, reads EAGVVQSPRYKIIEKKQPVAFWCNPISGHNTLYWYLQNLGQGPELLIRYENEEAVDDSQLPKDRFSAERLKGVDSTLKIQPAELGDSAVYLCASTRFRDRAPDTQYFGPGTRLTVL.

The rearrangement uses TRBV7-2 and TRBJ1-2, with TRBD1 identical over 7 bases. The CDR3 totals 14 residues. With 7 bases clipped from V and 7 bases from J, the junction kept 12 bases outside the gene matches. Germline values: CDR1 SGHTA, CDR2 FQGNSA. The CDR3 is CASNRQGDGGGYTF. DNA for the CDR3: TGTGCCAGCAACCGACAGGGAGATGGGGGTGGCTACACCTTC.

The chain combines TRBV30 with TRBJ1-3; D is unclear. The CDR3 is made up of 12 amino acids. Germline CDR1 is GTSNPN and CDR2 is SVGIG (reference sequence). Trimming took 2 bases from V and 6 from J, leaving 8 bases between them. The CDR3 bases are TGTGCCTGGAGTCAAAGCTCAAACACCATATATTTT. Protein sequence: CAWSQSSNTIYF.

This clone was observed a single time. V is TRBV11-3 and J is TRBJ2-2, with D uncertain. CDR1 is SGHNT, CDR2 YENEEA, per germline. Trimming left V 0 bases short and J 4 bases short, with 18 bases between. The CDR3 runs to 18 residues. The CDR3 reads CASSLDGSRIGPTGELFF. The CDR3 bases are TGTGCCAGCAGCTTAGATGGATCGAGGATAGGCCCCACCGGGGAGCTGTTTTTT. The whole variable domain, remainder taken from reference TRBV11-3 and TRBJ2-2, is EAGVVQSPRYKIIEKKQPVAFWCNPISGHNTLYWYLQNLGQGPELLIRYENEEAVDDSQLPKDRFSAERLKGVDSTLKIQPAELGDSAVYLCASSLDGSRIGPTGELFFGEGSRLTVL.

This sequence joins TRBV5-5 and TRBJ1-5; 7 bases align to TRBD1. V was clipped by 4 bases and J by 0 bases; unmatched bases: 13. The CDR3 length is 18 residues. The germline CDR1 and CDR2 sequences are SGHKS and YYEKEE (reference sequence). The DNA for the CDR3 is TGTGCCAGCAGCCCTACGGGACAGCAGACTTATAGCAATCAGCCCCAGCATTTT. Its translation is CASSPTGQQTYSNQPQHF.

This clone appeared once. This chain links TRBV2 with TRBJ1-1; TRBD1 aligns across 7 bases. The V gene's germline CDR1 is SNHLY and CDR2 FYNNEI. V gave up 6 bases and J gave up 4 bases; unmatched junction bases: 5. This CDR3 has 13 residues. The CDR3 region is CASSDREGTEAFF. CDR3 nucleotides: TGTGCCAGCAGCGACAGGGAGGGCACTGAAGCTTTCTTT.

The chain carries TRBV7-2 and TRBJ1-5, with D unclear. The CDR3 is 12 amino acids. V was clipped by 5 bases and J by 6 bases, with 8 bases between them. Germline V CDR1 and CDR2: SGHTA, FQGNSA. The CDR3 sequence is CASSRDSQPQHF. The CDR3 bases are TGTGCCAGCAGCCGAGACTCTCAGCCCCAGCATTTT.

In nucleotides, the CDR3 is TGTGCCAGCAGCCCCCCGGGGACAGCCAACACTGAAGCTTTCTTT. Protein product: CASSPPGTANTEAFF. V is TRBV7-9 and J is TRBJ1-1; TRBD1 aligns across 7 bases. The CDR3 contains 15 residues. CDR1 and CDR2 (germline): SEHNR, FQNEAQ (reference sequence). The J segment lost 2 bases and the V segment lost 5 bases, leaving 8 bases of the junction unmatched.

This sequence joins TRBV7-2 and TRBJ1-6; D is possibly TRBD1 (6 bases). Deletions cut 2 bases from V and 8 bases from J, with 16 bases between. In germline, CDR1 is SGHTA, CDR2 FQGNSA. The CDR3 extends over 16 amino acids. The CDR3 spells CASSLPGARQDSPLHF. In DNA, the CDR3 is TGTGCCAGCAGCTTACCAGGGGCGAGACAAGATTCACCCCTCCACTTT.

The gene calls are TRBV7-2 and TRBJ2-3, with 8 nucleotides matching TRBD2. CDR1 is SGHTA, CDR2 FQGNSA, per germline. V lost 3 bases and J lost 2; bases outside the gene matches: 13. The CDR3 has 18 amino acids. The CDR3 region has the DNA TGTGCCAGCAGCTTCTTTCTTTGGCGGGAGGTGGACACAGATACGCAGTATTTT. Its translation is CASSFFLWREVDTDTQYF.

The V and J genes are TRBV5-5 and TRBJ1-1; no firm D call. Per germline, CDR1 SGHKS and CDR2 YYEKEE (reference sequence). Between the trimmed V and J ends, which lost 0 bases and 3 bases, there was a span of 9 bases. The CDR3 sequence is 14 residues long. The CDR3 protein is CASSLEGTYTEAFF. CDR3 sequence (DNA): TGTGCCAGCAGCTTGGAGGGCACGTACACTGAAGCTTTCTTT.

In DNA, the CDR3 is TGTGCCAGCAGCTTACCAAGGGGGACCAATGAGCAGTTCTTC. Protein: CASSLPRGTNEQFF. V is TRBV11-3 and J is TRBJ2-1; possibly TRBD1 for D (6 bases). The CDR3 runs 14 residues. Germline V lookup: CDR1 SGHNT, CDR2 YENEEA. V lost 2 bases and J 6 bases, leaving 11 bases between the germline ends.

This clone appeared once. The rearrangement joins TRBV7-6 to TRBJ2-1, with 8 bases identical to TRBD2. The CDR3 is made up of 15 amino acids. Germline loops: CDR1 SGHVS, CDR2 FNYEAQ. Trimming removed 10 bases from V and 4 bases from J; junction bases left unmatched: 12. This CDR3 reads CATRPRAGGYNEQFF. CDR3 nucleotides: TGTGCCACCAGACCGAGGGCGGGGGGATACAATGAGCAGTTCTTC. Full variable domain (missing parts from reference TRBV7-6 and TRBJ2-1): GAGVSQSPRYKVTKRGQDVALRCDPISGHVSLYWYRQALGQGPEFLTYFNYEAQQDKSGLPNDRFSAERPEGSISTLTIQRTEQRDSAMYRCATRPRAGGYNEQFFGPGTRLTVL.

This clone was seen once. The gene calls are TRBV24-1 and TRBJ2-2, with TRBD1 identical over 7 bases. This CDR3 has 14 amino acids. From germline, CDR1 is KGHDR and CDR2 SFDVKD. The ends lost 9 bases at V and 4 bases at J; junction bases unmatched: 7. CDR3 sequence (DNA): TGTGCCACCGCCGCTCACAGGGGCACCGGGGAGCTGTTTTTT. It codes for CATAAHRGTGELFF.

This clone was counted once. The DNA for the CDR3 is TGCAGCGTTGCTGGCCCGGACACCTATACGCAGTATTTT. This sequence encodes CSVAGPDTYTQYF. The chain is built from TRBV29-1 and TRBJ2-3; TRBD1 might be the D (5 bases). The CDR3 has 13 residues. Germline assignment: CDR1 SQVTM and CDR2 ANQGSEA. V was pared by 4 bases and J by 7 bases, with 15 bases between.

The gene calls are TRBV29-1 and TRBJ1-1; D not resolved. Germline values: CDR1 SQVTM, CDR2 ANQGSEA. V was cut by 6 bases and J by 0 bases, with 8 bases left in between. This CDR3 region has 12 residues. Here the CDR3 reads CSVGHMNTEAFF. In nucleotides, the CDR3 is TGCAGCGTCGGCCACATGAACACTGAAGCTTTCTTT.

This clone was recorded only once. The chain has TRBV5-5 and TRBJ1-5, with TRBD1 matching 7 bases. Germline trimming cut 2 bases from V and 0 bases from J; bases unmatched to any gene: 2. CDR3 length equals 15 residues. Germline CDR1 and CDR2: SGHKS and YYEKEE (reference sequence). CDR3 loop: CASSLQGYSNQPQHF. In DNA, the CDR3 is TGTGCCAGCAGCTTACAGGGGTATAGCAATCAGCCCCAGCATTTT.

The rearrangement uses TRBV5-4 and TRBJ2-6; the D gene is possibly TRBD1 (6 bases). V was cut by 4 bases and J by 2 bases, with 16 bases left in between. The CDR3 spans 17 residues. Per the germline V gene, CDR1 is SGHNT and CDR2 is YYREEE (reference sequence). CDR3 region: CASSPVGGATGANVLTF. CDR3 nucleotide sequence: TGTGCCAGCAGCCCGGTTGGGGGCGCTACTGGGGCCAACGTCCTGACTTTC.

This chain links TRBV28 with TRBJ1-2, with D tentatively TRBD1 (5 bases). Trimming cost V 5 bases and J 8 bases, with 9 bases left between them. The CDR3 sequence is 11 residues long. Germline loops: CDR1 MDHEN, CDR2 SYDVKM. The CDR3: CASSLGVGYTF. CDR3 nucleotide sequence: TGTGCCAGCAGTCTAGGGGTCGGCTACACCTTC.

This chain links TRBV6-4 with TRBJ1-6, with D unresolved. The CDR3 extends over 18 amino acids. Germline CDR1 and CDR2: MRHNA and SNTAGT. Trimming stripped 4 bases from V and 5 bases from J, with 21 bases between. In DNA, the CDR3 is TGTGCCAGCAGTGTACGTTCTTGCGGTTTCTTGCATAATTCACCCCTCCACTTT. It is translated as CASSVRSCGFLHNSPLHF.

The gene calls are TRBV23-1 and TRBJ2-7; the match to TRBD2 covers 10 bases. TRBV23-1 counts as an open reading frame of uncertain function. The CDR3 totals 15 residues. Unmatched junction bases numbered 8, after V lost 6 bases and J lost 3 bases. The CDR3 DNA reads as TGCGCCAGCAGCCAACTAGCGGGACGTGTCTACGAGCAGTACGTC. Its protein is CASSQLAGRVYEQYV.

The chain employs TRBV6-5 and TRBJ2-1; 9 positions agree with TRBD1. CDR1 is MNHEY and CDR2 is SVGAGI in the germline V gene. V lost 10 bases to trimming and J lost 1 base; unmatched junction nucleotides: 5. The CDR3 sequence is 14 residues long. The DNA for the CDR3 is TGTGCCACCGAGGACAGGGGTTCCTACAATGAGCAGTTCTTC. Translating it yields CATEDRGSYNEQFF.